This passage covers 22 T cell receptor beta chains from one sample sequenced in a study of tumor and adjacent non-tumor tissue in lung cancer. This sample's RNA came from whole unsorted tissue. The library came from three nested PCR rounds adapted from ARM-PCR protocols. Each CDR3 protein is one row after TCRdb ran MiXCR on the multiplex PCR reads. The repertoire holds approximately 120,000 distinct CDR3 sequences, with 60% to 80% as singletons. Sequences were obtained from lung tumor tissue. The receptors derive from a woman aged 55-70 years with non-small cell lung cancer.

J is TRBJ2-1 and V is TRBV20-1, with 9 bases matching TRBD2. CDR1 and CDR2 (germline): DFQATT, SNEGSKA (reference sequence). The CDR3 extends over 16 amino acids. Trimming cost V 8 bases and J 4 bases; bases outside gene matches: 15. In DNA, the CDR3 is TGCAGTCCACAGCCGGGACTAGCTGGAGGATACAATGAGCAGTTCTTC. Protein sequence: CSPQPGLAGGYNEQFF.

There are many counts of this clonotype. V usage is TRBV5-6 and J usage is TRBJ1-2; 7 nucleotides line up with TRBD1. The CDR3 consists of 13 residues. Per germline, CDR1 SGHDT and CDR2 YYEEEE. Trimming took 4 bases from V and 3 from J; bases not matched to a gene: 3. The CDR3 loop reads CASSRDRDYGYTF. For the CDR3, the DNA is TGTGCCAGCAGCCGTGACAGGGACTATGGCTACACCTTC.

A few counts support this clonotype. Germline is not matched at one junction end, which may reflect a read error. This sequence joins TRBV28 and TRBJ2-5; D is perhaps TRBD2 (5 bases). Germline CDR1 reads MDHEN; CDR2 reads SYDVKM. The CDR3 totals 17 residues. CDR3 protein: CASTPTAGIQSGKTQYF. The CDR3 bases are TGTGCCAGCACCCCAACCGCAGGCATCCAGTCGGGGAAGACCCAATACTTC.

The gene calls are TRBV30 and TRBJ2-7; 9 bases are a match to TRBD1. The CDR3 length is 14 residues. V was pared by 3 bases and J by 6 bases, with 9 bases of the junction left unmatched. Germline V gene data show CDR1 as GTSNPN and CDR2 as SVGIG (reference sequence). CDR3 protein: CAWSAGQGNFEQYF. CDR3 coding DNA: TGTGCCTGGAGCGCCGGACAGGGGAACTTCGAGCAGTACTTC.

In the case of this clonotype: This may be a read error: a much more frequent sequence differs by one nucleotide. The chain links TRBV7-8 to TRBJ2-7; possible D gene TRBD1, 6 bases. The CDR3 is 14 residues long. The germline V gene encodes CDR1 SGHVS and CDR2 FQNEAQ. CDR3 in amino acids: CASSFNRDTYEHYF. CDR3 in DNA: TGTGCCAGCAGCTTTAATAGGGACACCTACGAGCATTACTTC.

As regards this clonotype: The junction differs from germline at one of its ends, possibly a read error. The chain uses TRBV4-3 and TRBJ2-7; 13 nucleotides line up with TRBD2. The CDR3 runs to 15 residues. CDR1 LGHNA and CDR2 YSLEER come from the germline V gene. CDR3: CASNQGTSGTYEQYF. As DNA, the CDR3 is TGCGCCAGCAACCAAGGGACTAGCGGGACCTACGAGCAGTATTTC.

V gene TRBV19 combines with J gene TRBJ2-2, with D possibly matching TRBD2 (5 bases). Trimming removed 8 bases from V and 1 base from J, with 17 bases in between. The germline gives CDR1 LNHDA, CDR2 SQIVND (reference sequence). There are 16 residues in the CDR3. The CDR3 coding sequence is TGTGCCAGTTTAAAGTCGGAGGCCGTGAACACCGGGGAGCTGTTTTTT. This translates into CASLKSEAVNTGELFF.

In its sample, this clonotype was seen a few times. Just one base apart from a much larger clone, this may be a read error. This rearrangement joins TRBV6-6 to TRBJ1-1, with D maybe TRBD1 (5 bases). The V gene's germline CDR1 is MNHNY and CDR2 SVGAGI (reference sequence). The CDR3 has 13 amino acids. The CDR3 loop is CVSSLPPRAGAFF. CDR3 DNA: TGTGTCAGCAGTCTTCCCCCCAGGGCAGGGGCTTTCTTT.

About this clonotype: A much larger clone sits a single nucleotide away, making a read error possible. The chain recombines TRBV20-1 with TRBJ2-1; TRBD2 matches at 12 bases. The CDR3 is made up of 14 amino acids. In germline, CDR1 is DFQATT, CDR2 SNEGSKA (reference sequence). CDR3 DNA sequence: TGCAGTGCCAGACTAGCGGGGGCCTACAATGAGCAGTGCTTC. This codes for CSARLAGAYNEQCF.

Concerning this clonotype: A much larger clone sits a single nucleotide away, making a read error possible. The chain carries TRBV5-4 and TRBJ1-1; D remains unclear. Germline values: CDR1 SGHNT, CDR2 YYREEE (reference sequence). The CDR3 runs to 13 residues. The DNA of the CDR3 is TGTGACAGCAGCCCGAGCACGAACACTGAAGCTTTCTTT. It translates to CDSSPSTNTEAFF.

This chain uses TRBV11-2 with TRBJ2-1, with a possible D match to TRBD1 (5 bases). The V end was cut by 0 bases, the J end by 15 bases, with 15 bases between. The CDR3 is made up of 13 amino acids. From germline, CDR1 is SGHAT and CDR2 FQNNGV. The DNA for the CDR3 is TGTGCCAGCAGCTTAGATCCACAGGATATGCTGTTCTTC. Encoded protein: CASSLDPQDMLFF.

In its sample, this clonotype was seen a few times. A much larger clone lies one base from this, so it may be a read error. The chain employs TRBV29-1 and TRBJ1-6; 10 positions agree with TRBD1. The CDR3 is 13 residues long. V lost 6 bases to trimming and J lost 12 bases; unmatched junction nucleotides: 8. Per the germline V gene, CDR1 is SQVTM and CDR2 is ANQGSEA. The CDR3 bases are TGCAGCGTGGGGGACAGGGGTTTGTTACCCCTCCACTTT. Translation: CSVGDRGLLPLHF.

This clonotype was seen repeatedly, ten times or more. The V and J genes are TRBV20-1 and TRBJ1-6; no firm D call. The germline V gene encodes CDR1 DFQATT and CDR2 SNEGSKA (reference sequence). The ends were cut back, 5 bases at V and 9 bases at J, with 14 bases in the middle. This CDR3 has 13 residues. The CDR3 nucleotides read TGCAGTGCTGGTCAGGCCGGTGGTTCACCCCTCCACTTT. Residues: CSAGQAGGSPLHF.

This sequence joins TRBV14 and TRBJ2-1, with TRBD1 matching 8 bases. Germline lookup yields CDR1 SGHDN and CDR2 FVKESK. The CDR3 length is 13 residues. CDR3 loop: CTGSSDRDGEQFF. CDR3 sequence (DNA): TGTACCGGCAGCTCGGACAGGGATGGTGAGCAGTTCTTC.

A single count supports this clonotype. The V call is TRBV21-1, the J call TRBJ2-2; the D call in the table, TRBD2, was not verified against the DNA. TRBV21-1 is a listed pseudogene. This CDR3 has 17 amino acids. CDR3 nucleotides: TGTGCCAGCAGCCGATGGGGAACTAGCCGGAACACCGGGGAACTGTTTTTT. Its protein product is CASSRWGTSRNTGELFF.

This clonotype was observed a few times. The germline gene is not matched at one end of the junction; a read error may be the cause. The CDR3 region is CASSLSLWSYSGNTIYF. In DNA form, the CDR3 reads TGCGCCAGCAGCTTATCCCTTTGGTCCTACTCTGGAAACACCATATATTTT. The chain combines TRBV7-2 with TRBJ1-3; no reliable D call. CDR1 and CDR2 from the germline V gene are SGHTA and FQGNSA. This CDR3 has 17 residues.

This clonotype was found once. The junction does not match germline at one end; this may be a read error. V and J are TRBV6-1 and TRBJ2-5; D unresolved. Per germline, CDR1 MNHNS and CDR2 SASEGT. The CDR3 extends over 13 amino acids. The CDR3 nucleotides are TGTACCAGCAGTGCGGCGGATCAAGAGACCCAGTACTTT. Its protein is CTSSAADQETQYF.

With respect to this clonotype: Likely a read error: the CDR3 ends without its conserved phenylalanine or tryptophan. V gene TRBV7-8 combines with J gene TRBJ1-5; 7 positions agree with TRBD1. The ends lost 5 bases at V and 0 bases at J; junction bases unmatched: 19. This CDR3 spans 20 amino acids. Germline CDR1 SGHVS, CDR2 FQNEAQ. CDR3 region: CASSREEGAADFDSNQPQHL. CDR3 nucleotide sequence: TGTGCCAGCAGCCGAGAGGAGGGGGCGGCCGATTTCGATAGCAATCAGCCCCAGCATTTA.

This clonotype was counted between two and nine times. A much more abundant neighbour one base away suggests this may be a read error. The chain links TRBV29-1 to TRBJ1-2; D uncertain. CDR3 length equals 12 residues. The germline gives CDR1 SQVTM, CDR2 ANQGSEA. V lost 4 bases to trimming and J lost 4 bases, with 10 bases between them. CDR3 loop: CSVVEAGYGYTF. CDR3 nucleotides: TGCAGCGTTGTAGAGGCGGGCTATGGCTACACCTTC.

About this clonotype: Germline is not matched at one junction end, which may reflect a read error. The V gene is TRBV20-1, the J gene TRBJ2-7, with D perhaps given as TRBD1 or TRBD2 (6 bases each). The CDR3 consists of 11 residues. In germline, CDR1 is DFQATT, CDR2 SNEGSKA (reference sequence). CDR3 sequence (DNA): TGTAGTGCTAGGGGGGACTACGAGCAGTACTTC. The encoded protein is CSARGDYEQYF.

Note on this clonotype: This may come from a read error, since a much larger clone is one base off. The genes are TRBV10-2 and TRBJ1-6; 7 nucleotides line up with TRBD1. The germline V gene encodes CDR1 WSHSY and CDR2 SAAADI. The CDR3 spans 16 residues. CDR3 region: CSSSDYMTGFDSPLHF. The CDR3 region has the DNA TGCTCCAGCAGTGACTACATGACAGGGTTTGATTCACCCCTCCACTTT.

Regarding this clonotype: One junction end does not reproduce the germline sequence, and a read error may be involved. This chain links TRBV11-2 with TRBJ1-5, with D hard to call. Germline V gives CDR1 SGHAT, CDR2 FQNNGV. The CDR3 has 13 residues. The CDR3 DNA reads TGTACCAGCTCCCGGGATTGTGGTCAGCCCCAGCATTTT. It encodes CTSSRDCGQPQHF.